A selection of T cell receptor beta chains follows, all from one sample in a study of CD8+ T cells in alopecia areata. Libraries were prepared by immunoSEQ multiplex PCR; TCRdb keeps only in-frame clonotypes and omits some of them. The sample carries fewer than 200,000 clones, around three fifths recorded once. The sequencing here drew on CD8+ T cells sorted from blood, taken at week 24, from a patient treated with tofacitinib. The receptors shown here come from a human donor with alopecia areata. CDR3s include the opening cysteine and the closing phenylalanine or tryptophan. The D gene is left open where the match is weak. Clone size is given for some rows only: seen once, a few or many times, or a class if the clone is expanded.

V: TRBV7-9
size: few
J: TRBJ2-7
D: TRBD1
CDR3: CASSLGQGWEQYF
DNA: TGTGCCAGCAGCTTGGGACAGGGTTGGGAGCAGTACTTC

V: TRBV5-6
size: few
J: TRBJ2-7
D: TRBD1
CDR3: CASGQAPYEQYF
DNA: TGTGCCAGCGGACAGGCTCCCTACGAGCAGTACTTC

V: TRBV15
size: few
J: TRBJ2-7
D: TRBD1
CDR3: CATSTDRGHEQYF
DNA: TGTGCCACCAGCACGGACAGGGGTCACGAGCAGTACTTC

V: TRBV5-6
size: .
J: TRBJ2-5
D: .
CDR3: CASSYGGAQYF
DNA: TGTGCCAGCAGCTATGGGGGGGCTCAGTACTTC

V: TRBV5-6
size: few
J: TRBJ2-1
D: .
CDR3: CASSFSVEQFF
DNA: TGTGCCAGCAGCTTTTCGGTTGAGCAGTTCTTC

V: TRBV20-1
size: .
J: TRBJ1-1
D: .
CDR3: CSGQLNTEAFF
DNA: TGCAGTGGACAGTTGAACACTGAAGCTTTCTTT

V: TRBV5-1
size: .
J: TRBJ2-3
D: .
CDR3: CASSRNRNQGTDTQYF
DNA: TGCGCCAGCAGCCGTAACAGAAACCAGGGCACAGATACGCAGTATTTT

V: TRBV6-5
size: .
J: TRBJ2-2
D: TRBD1
CDR3: CASRRQGLDTGELFF
DNA: TGTGCCAGCAGACGACAGGGTTTGGACACCGGGGAGCTGTTTTTT

V: TRBV12-5
size: few
J: TRBJ2-5
D: TRBD2
CDR3: CASGSPIQSGEETQYF
DNA: TGTGCTAGTGGTTCCCCTATTCAGAGCGGGGAAGAGACCCAGTACTTC

V: TRBV6-1
size: few
J: TRBJ2-7
D: TRBD2
CDR3: CASVAGVYEQYF
DNA: TGTGCCAGTGTAGCGGGGGTTTACGAGCAGTACTTC

V: TRBV5-6
size: .
J: TRBJ2-3
D: .
CDR3: CASSFGLGDTDTQYF
DNA: TGTGCCAGCAGCTTTGGTTTGGGGGACACAGATACGCAGTATTTT

V: TRBV6-5
size: .
J: TRBJ2-5
D: TRBD2
CDR3: CASSYSGGIQETQYF
DNA: TGTGCCAGCAGTTACTCCGGGGGGATCCAAGAGACCCAGTACTTC

V: TRBV5-1
size: .
J: TRBJ2-3
D: TRBD2
CDR3: CATQSAGGHDTQYF
DNA: TGCGCCACCCAGTCAGCGGGGGGACACGATACGCAGTATTTT

V: TRBV29-1
size: .
J: TRBJ1-1
D: .
CDR3: CSGTQGIGTEAFF
DNA: TGCAGCGGCACACAGGGTATCGGCACTGAAGCTTTCTTT

V: TRBV7-9
size: .
J: TRBJ1-1
D: .
CDR3: CASRLGRTEAFF
DNA: TGTGCCAGCAGATTGGGAAGGACTGAAGCTTTCTTT

V: TRBV4-1
size: few
J: TRBJ2-7
D: .
CDR3: CASSQVFFRSYEQYF
DNA: TGCGCCAGCAGCCAAGTTTTCTTTCGCTCCTACGAGCAGTACTTC

V: TRBV10-3
size: .
J: TRBJ2-7
D: .
CDR3: CATTPGGLNYEQYF
DNA: TGTGCCACCACTCCCGGGGGCCTAAACTACGAGCAGTACTTC

V: TRBV9
size: once
J: TRBJ2-7
D: TRBD1
CDR3: CASSYTTGGLYF
DNA: TGTGCCAGCAGCTATACTACAGGGGGCTTGTACTTC

V: TRBV2
size: .
J: TRBJ2-4
D: .
CDR3: CASSDRRSGGENIQYF
DNA: TGTGCCAGCAGTGACCGAAGGTCGGGGGGCGAAAACATTCAGTACTTC

V: TRBV4-1
size: .
J: TRBJ1-5
D: TRBD1
CDR3: CASSVGTGGNQPQHF
DNA: TGCGCCAGCAGCGTCGGGACAGGGGGCAATCAGCCCCAGCATTTT

V: TRBV11-2
size: .
J: TRBJ2-7
D: TRBD1
CDR3: CASSFYTGVSYEQYF
DNA: TGTGCCAGCAGCTTTTACACAGGGGTTTCCTACGAGCAGTACTTC

V: TRBV5-6
size: .
J: TRBJ2-7
D: .
CDR3: CASSPTGLVEQYF
DNA: TGTGCCAGCAGCCCTACAGGATTGGTCGAGCAGTACTTC

V: TRBV7-9
size: .
J: TRBJ1-6
D: .
CDR3: CASSLNSPLHF
DNA: TGTGCCAGCAGCTTAAATTCACCCCTCCACTTT

V: TRBV28
size: .
J: TRBJ1-1
D: .
CDR3: CASSLSEGWRVTEAFF
DNA: TGTGCCAGCAGTTTATCCGAGGGGTGGAGGGTCACTGAAGCTTTCTTT

V: TRBV13
size: .
J: TRBJ2-1
D: .
CDR3: CASVGGDSYNEQFF
DNA: TGTGCCAGTGTTGGCGGGGACTCCTACAATGAGCAGTTCTTC

V: TRBV5-6
size: .
J: TRBJ1-1
D: .
CDR3: CASSLALPKGRGMAEAFF
DNA: TGTGCCAGCAGCTTGGCCTTACCCAAGGGGCGAGGGATGGCTGAAGCTTTCTTT

V: TRBV13
size: .
J: TRBJ2-1
D: TRBD2
CDR3: CASRRGGDNEQFF
DNA: TGTGCCAGCAGACGCGGGGGGGACAATGAGCAGTTCTTC

V: TRBV30
size: once
J: TRBJ2-2
D: .
CDR3: CAWRSEGVHGELFF
DNA: TGTGCCTGGAGGTCGGAGGGGGTCCACGGGGAGCTGTTTTTT

V: TRBV25-1
size: .
J: TRBJ2-1
D: .
CDR3: CASSENARSATYNEQFF
DNA: TGTGCCAGCAGTGAAAACGCTCGGTCAGCCACCTACAATGAGCAGTTCTTC

V: TRBV5-1
size: .
J: TRBJ1-1
D: TRBD1
CDR3: CASRDRDTEAFF
DNA: TGCGCCAGCAGAGACAGGGACACTGAAGCTTTCTTT

V: TRBV6-5
size: .
J: TRBJ2-5
D: .
CDR3: CASSYSGSEQYF
DNA: TGTGCCAGCAGTTACTCGGGCAGTGAGCAGTACTTC

V: TRBV29-1
size: few
J: TRBJ1-1
D: .
CDR3: CSGVGETEAFF
DNA: TGCAGCGGGGTGGGGGAAACTGAAGCTTTCTTT

V: TRBV15
size: .
J: TRBJ1-5
D: .
CDR3: CATSRVQSNQPQHF
DNA: TGTGCCACCAGCAGAGTACAAAGCAATCAGCCCCAGCATTTT

V: TRBV7-9
size: .
J: TRBJ1-6
D: .
CDR3: CASTGPPDSPLHF
DNA: TGTGCCAGCACGGGACCTCCAGATTCACCCCTCCACTTT

V: TRBV9
size: once
J: TRBJ2-5
D: TRBD1
CDR3: CASSGDRQETQYF
DNA: TGTGCCAGCAGCGGGGACAGACAAGAGACCCAGTACTTC

V: TRBV9
size: .
J: TRBJ1-2
D: .
CDR3: CASSVGGQSRSHGYTF
DNA: TGTGCCAGCAGCGTAGGAGGGCAGAGCCGCTCCCATGGCTACACCTTC

V: TRBV7-9
size: .
J: TRBJ2-7
D: .
CDR3: CASSFPGNSYEQYF
DNA: TGTGCCAGCAGCTTCCCAGGGAACTCCTACGAGCAGTACTTC

V: TRBV29-1
size: few
J: TRBJ2-2
D: .
CDR3: CSGINFNTGELFF
DNA: TGCAGCGGGATCAATTTTAACACCGGGGAGCTGTTTTTT